The 28 T cell receptor beta chains below were found in one sample sequenced in a study of cytomegalovirus exposure and HLA in healthy donors. PCR was performed using 60 Vbeta and 13 Jbeta primers. Assay used: immunoSEQ multiplex PCR; TCRdb lists only in-frame clones, some missing. In the table there are more than 90,000 clones, just under 70% of which are singletons. Material for sequencing was PBMCs. These receptors were collected from a man aged 30 to 45 in good health and CMV-seropositive.

This clone was counted between two and nine times. The V and J genes are TRBV7-2 and TRBJ1-5; 8 nucleotides match TRBD1. V gave up 5 bases and J gave up 1 base; unmatched junction bases: 4. Germline assignment: CDR1 SGHTA and CDR2 FQGNSA. The CDR3 is 15 residues long. The CDR3 region has the DNA TGTGCCAGCAGCCCAGGGGGCGCAAGCAATCAGCCCCAGCATTTT. Its protein is CASSPGGASNQPQHF.

The chain employs TRBV5-6 and TRBJ1-5; 7 nucleotides match TRBD1. The CDR3 length is 15 residues. Per the germline V gene, CDR1 is SGHDT and CDR2 is YYEEEE. Trimming took 3 bases from V and 9 from J; bases not matched to a gene: 12. The CDR3 sequence: CASSSYDRAAGPQHF. CDR3 bases: TGTGCCAGCAGCTCCTACGACAGGGCCGCGGGGCCCCAGCATTTT.

This clone was picked up one time. The chain joins TRBV9 to TRBJ2-1; 14 positions match TRBD2. The CDR3 has 16 amino acids. The V gene end was trimmed by 4 bases and the J gene end by 8 bases; junction bases not matched to a gene: 8. Germline V gives CDR1 SGDLS, CDR2 YYNGEE. The CDR3 DNA reads TGTGCCAGCAGCCCACAGGGGACTAGCGGGAGTTATGAGCAGTTCTTC. Protein product: CASSPQGTSGSYEQFF.

Regarding this clone: Compared with germline, one end of the junction differs, possibly owing to a read error. This chain links TRBV7-7 with TRBJ2-1; 11 positions agree with TRBD2. CDR1 and CDR2 from the germline V gene are SSHAT and FNYEAQ (reference sequence). The CDR3 has 15 amino acids. CDR3 loop: CASSPGLAGGDEQFF. The CDR3 nucleotides read TGTGCTAGCAGCCCCGGGCTAGCGGGGGGTGATGAGCAGTTCTTC.

The chain links TRBV13 to TRBJ1-4, with 7 positions matching TRBD1. The CDR3 totals 15 residues. The ends lost 5 bases at V and 8 bases at J; junction bases unmatched: 11. Germline lookup yields CDR1 PRHDT and CDR2 FYEKMQ (reference sequence). The CDR3 DNA reads as TGTGCCAGCAGCCCCGGACGGGGGGGACAGGAAAAACTGTTTTTT. Translated, it gives CASSPGRGGQEKLFF. Drawing the rest from reference TRBV13 and TRBJ1-4, the complete variable domain is AAGVIQSPRHLIKEKRETATLKCYPIPRHDTVYWYQQGPGQDPQFLISFYEKMQSDKGSIPDRFSAQQFSDYHSELNMSSLELGDSALYFCASSPGRGGQEKLFFGSGTQLSVL.

This clone was found a few times. The chain combines TRBV11-2 with TRBJ1-1; tentatively, D is TRBD1 (6 bases). Per germline, CDR1 SGHAT and CDR2 FQNNGV. V was clipped by 3 bases and J by 4 bases, with 12 bases between them. This CDR3 has 14 residues. In DNA form, the CDR3 reads TGTGCCAGCAGCTTTTACAGGGTGGGCACTGAAGCTTTCTTT. This codes for CASSFYRVGTEAFF.

J is TRBJ2-1 and V is TRBV27; 11 positions match TRBD2. V was clipped by 2 bases and J by 8 bases; unmatched bases: 5. The CDR3 is made up of 15 amino acids. Per germline, CDR1 MNHEY and CDR2 SMNVEV (reference sequence). The CDR3 spells CASSLGSGGAHEQFF. Here the CDR3 DNA reads TGTGCCAGCAGTTTAGGTAGCGGGGGGGCCCATGAGCAGTTCTTC.

This chain uses TRBV6-6 with TRBJ1-1; D is uncertain. The length of the CDR3 is 15 residues. V was shortened by 2 bases and J by 1 base, with 11 bases between the two germline ends. From germline, CDR1 is MNHNY and CDR2 SVGAGI (reference sequence). The CDR3 protein is CASSYGDPPNTEAFF. The CDR3 nucleotides are TGTGCCAGCAGTTACGGAGACCCGCCGAACACTGAAGCTTTCTTT.

J is TRBJ1-4 and V is TRBV5-1; D is possibly TRBD1 (6 bases). V was pared by 4 bases and J by 5 bases, with 12 bases between. Germline assignment: CDR1 SGHRS and CDR2 YFSETQ. The CDR3 runs to 14 residues. CDR3 nucleotide sequence: TGCGCCAGCAGCCGCAGGGGAGGGAATGAAAAACTGTTTTTT. Its protein product is CASSRRGGNEKLFF.

The V and J genes are TRBV7-2 and TRBJ2-7; 8 bases align to TRBD2. The CDR3 is made up of 18 amino acids. The V gene end was trimmed by 2 bases and the J gene end by 3 bases; junction bases not matched to a gene: 15. Germline-derived CDR1 and CDR2 are SGHTA and FQGNSA. The DNA of the CDR3 is TGTGCCAGCAGCTTATACCCCAACGGGGTAGCGGGGCTCTACGAGCAGTACGTC. It codes for CASSLYPNGVAGLYEQYV.

V gene TRBV21-1 combines with J gene TRBJ1-5. TRBV21-1 is deemed a pseudogene. The CDR3 contains 14 residues. DNA for the CDR3: TGTGCCAGCAGCAAAGTAAGAGTTTATCAGCCCCAGCATTTT. Translated: CASSKVRVYQPQHF.

This chain joins TRBV10-1 and TRBJ1-5; TRBD1 matches 9 bases. Trimming removed 3 bases from V and 6 bases from J; junction bases left unmatched: 3. Germline V gene lookup returns CDR1 WNHNN and CDR2 SYGVQD (reference sequence). This CDR3 is 14 amino acids long. DNA for the CDR3: TGCGCCAGCAGTGAACAGGGGGCTACTCAGCCCCAGCATTTT. Amino acids: CASSEQGATQPQHF.

CDR3 DNA: TGTGCCAGCAGTCCCCTGTGGAAGAGGGAGTATGAGCAGTTCTTC. Translation gives CASSPLWKREYEQFF. The genes are TRBV28 and TRBJ2-1; D is possibly TRBD2 (5 bases). V gave up 5 bases and J gave up 8 bases, with 19 bases separating them. The germline gives CDR1 MDHEN, CDR2 SYDVKM. The CDR3 covers 15 residues.

This chain links TRBV5-6 with TRBJ2-1, with a tentative D call TRBD1 (6 bases). This CDR3 comprises 15 residues. In germline, CDR1 is SGHDT, CDR2 YYEEEE. Trimming removed 0 bases from V and 6 bases from J, with 13 bases in between. The CDR3 reads CASSLDRDAFNEQFF. As DNA, the CDR3 is TGTGCCAGCAGCTTGGACAGGGACGCATTCAATGAGCAGTTCTTC. Full variable domain (outside the CDR3, taken from reference TRBV5-6 and TRBJ2-1): DAGVTQSPTHLIKTRGQQVTLRCSPKSGHDTVSWYQQALGQGPQFIFQYYEEEERQRGNFPDRFSGHQFPNYSSELNVNALLLGDSALYLCASSLDRDAFNEQFFGPGTRLTVL.

The chain carries TRBV7-2 and TRBJ2-1, with TRBD2 matching over 8 bases. The germline V gene encodes CDR1 SGHTA and CDR2 FQGNSA. CDR3 length: 15 amino acids. Trimming removed 5 bases from V and 0 bases from J; junction bases left unmatched: 3. The CDR3 nucleotides are TGTGCCAGCAGCACGAGCGGGGGCTCCTACAATGAGCAGTTCTTC. Protein: CASSTSGGSYNEQFF.

V gene TRBV2 combines with J gene TRBJ1-2; TRBD1 agrees at 11 bases. Trimming cost V 3 bases and J 4 bases; bases outside gene matches: 4. The CDR3 covers 15 residues. CDR1 is SNHLY, CDR2 FYNNEI, per germline. CDR3 protein: CASSDRTGGGYGYTF. CDR3 sequence (DNA): TGTGCCAGCAGTGACCGGACAGGGGGCGGCTATGGCTACACCTTC.

In DNA, the CDR3 is TGTGCCAGCAGTTACAGTTTGGGACAGGGGAATGGCTACACCTTC. Translating it yields CASSYSLGQGNGYTF. The chain is built from TRBV6-5 and TRBJ1-2; 10 bases fit TRBD1. After removal of 2 bases from V and 6 bases from J, the junction contained 6 bases not matched to a gene. CDR3 length: 15 amino acids. Germline CDR1 is MNHEY and CDR2 is SVGAGI.

This clone is a singleton in its sample. The rearrangement links TRBV5-1 to TRBJ1-5; weak D call: TRBD1 (6 bases). CDR1 and CDR2 from the germline V gene are SGHRS and YFSETQ. Trimming took off 0 bases at V and 0 bases at J, with 13 bases between the two ends. The CDR3 length is 17 residues. CDR3 nucleotide sequence: TGCGCCAGCAGCTTGGGGACAGCGAGCTATAGCAATCAGCCCCAGCATTTT. This sequence encodes CASSLGTASYSNQPQHF.

V is TRBV27 and J is TRBJ2-3, with D perhaps matching TRBD2 (5 bases). V lost 3 bases, J lost 4 bases, and 14 bases lay in between. CDR1 is MNHEY, CDR2 SMNVEV, per germline (reference sequence). The CDR3 sequence is 15 residues long. DNA for the CDR3: TGTGCCAGCAGTTTCCGGGGTTCGTTTCCAGATACGCAGTATTTT. Translating it yields CASSFRGSFPDTQYF.

The chain links TRBV30 to TRBJ1-5; TRBD1 aligns across 9 bases. The germline gives CDR1 GTSNPN, CDR2 SVGIG (reference sequence). The trim removed 3 bases at V and 1 base at J, leaving 1 base unmatched. CDR3 length equals 14 residues. The CDR3 loop is CAWRGTGSNQPQHF. The CDR3 DNA follows: TGTGCCTGGAGAGGGACAGGGAGCAATCAGCCCCAGCATTTT.

Points on this clone: One end of the junction does not line up with germline, which may come from a read error. Within the sample, other DNA sequences also encode this same CDR3. The chain is built from TRBV19 and TRBJ1-2, with TRBD1 matching 9 bases. From germline, CDR1 is LNHDA and CDR2 SQIVND (reference sequence). The length of the CDR3 is 16 residues. CDR3: CASSTRTGADNYGYTF. The CDR3 bases are TGTGCCAGCAGTACTCGGACAGGGGCGGATAACTATGGCTACACCTTC. Full variable domain (remainder filled in from reference TRBV19 and TRBJ1-2): DGGITQSPKYLFRKEGQNVTLSCEQNLNHDAMYWYRQDPGQGLRLIYYSQIVNDFQKGDIAEGYSVSREKKESFPLTVTSAQKNPTAFYLCASSTRTGADNYGYTFGSGTRLTVV.

This clone turned up a few times. The gene calls are TRBV28 and TRBJ1-5, with a tentative D call TRBD1 (6 bases). V shed 2 bases and J shed 0 bases, with 8 bases lying between them. The germline CDR1 and CDR2 sequences are MDHEN and SYDVKM. CDR3 length equals 15 residues. CDR3 in DNA: TGTGCCAGCAGTTTACAGGGGAATAGCAATCAGCCCCAGCATTTT. Protein product: CASSLQGNSNQPQHF.

V gene TRBV5-1 combines with J gene TRBJ1-2; maybe TRBD1 (5 bases). The germline gives CDR1 SGHRS, CDR2 YFSETQ. The CDR3 runs to 13 residues. V gave up 6 bases and J gave up 4 bases, with 13 bases separating them. The CDR3 DNA reads TGCGCCAGCACCCGGGGAGGGGCCTATGGCTACACCTTC. Residues: CASTRGGAYGYTF.

The rearrangement uses TRBV7-2 and TRBJ1-6; 8 bases match TRBD1. Germline V gene lookup returns CDR1 SGHTA and CDR2 FQGNSA. The length of the CDR3 is 14 residues. The ends lost 5 bases at V and 6 bases at J; junction bases unmatched: 3. The CDR3 spells CASSTQGVNSPLHF. The CDR3 DNA follows: TGTGCCAGCAGCACACAGGGGGTTAATTCACCCCTCCACTTT.

This clone was seen more than once but under ten times. The chain links TRBV5-1 to TRBJ2-7, with D maybe TRBD2 (7 bases). From germline, CDR1 is SGHRS and CDR2 YFSETQ. The V end was cut by 2 bases, the J end by 4 bases, with 19 bases between. This CDR3 has 16 amino acids. The CDR3 loop reads CASSLGREGVGYEQYF. CDR3 nucleotides: TGCGCCAGCAGCTTAGGCAGGGAGGGGGTAGGTTACGAGCAGTACTTC.

The chain is built from TRBV4-3 and TRBJ1-1; no clear D gene. The CDR3 covers 15 residues. Trimming pared 1 base from V and 1 base from J, leaving 10 bases between. Germline V CDR1 and CDR2: LGHNA, YSLEER. CDR3 sequence: CASSQVLKPNTEAFF. The CDR3 DNA sequence: TGCGCCAGCAGCCAAGTCCTGAAGCCGAACACTGAAGCTTTCTTT.

This clone showed up just a few times. The chain recombines TRBV5-1 with TRBJ2-7; D is unresolved. Germline CDR1 SGHRS, CDR2 YFSETQ. This CDR3 is 13 amino acids long. Trimming took off 2 bases at V and 2 bases at J, with 8 bases between the two ends. This CDR3 reads CASSLEAPYEQYF. The CDR3, as DNA: TGCGCCAGCAGCTTAGAGGCCCCCTACGAGCAGTACTTC.

This clone has a handful of counts. The chain couples TRBV28 to TRBJ1-1, with D maybe TRBD1 (5 bases). Trimming removed 6 bases from V and 11 bases from J, with 16 bases in between. The CDR3 extends over 12 amino acids. Germline lookup yields CDR1 MDHEN and CDR2 SYDVKM. The CDR3 protein is CASSPPGKRAFF. The DNA of the CDR3 is TGTGCCAGCAGCCCCCCAGGGAAGAGGGCTTTCTTT.